This is a list of T cell receptor beta chains from one sample in a study of circulating CD8 cells and anti-PD-1 response in melanoma. MiXCR, run by TCRdb on the reads, gives a single entry per CDR3 protein. The sample holds around 350 distinct CDR3 sequences, approximately 13% seen once. Sample: CD8+ T cells from PBMCs, taken at baseline or after one month of anti-PD-1 therapy (not recorded which). These receptors were obtained from a human donor with melanoma. Both conserved end residues are part of each CDR3. The D gene is left open where the match is weak. Expanded clones are given a class, and other clones once, few, many or no size at all.

V gene	clone size	D gene	J gene	CDR3 protein	CDR3 DNA
TRBV27	large	NA	TRBJ2-7	CASSSTVAGEQYF	TGTGCCAGCAGTTCGACCGTCGCAGGGGAGCAGTACTTC
TRBV4-2	large	NA	TRBJ1-2	CASSQENLNGYTF	TGTGCCAGCAGCCAAGAAAATCTCAATGGCTACACCTTC
TRBV27	large	NA	TRBJ2-7	CASSFTTAGEQYF	TGTGCCAGCAGTTTTACAACTGCGGGCGAGCAGTACTTC
TRBV27	medium-sized	NA	TRBJ2-1	CASSPTAAGEQFF	TGTGCCAGCAGTCCCACGGCGGCGGGTGAGCAGTTCTTC
TRBV28	medium-sized	NA	TRBJ1-2	CASSFPLGYTF	TGTGCCAGCAGTTTCCCCCTGGGCTACACCTTC
TRBV27	medium-sized	TRBD2	TRBJ2-3	CASSSTSEDTQYF	TGTGCCAGCAGTTCGACTAGCGAAGATACGCAGTATTTT
TRBV7-3	hyperexpanded	TRBD2	TRBJ2-3	CASSRLALSADTQYF	TGTGCCAGCAGCCGACTAGCGCTTTCAGCAGATACGCAGTATTTT
TRBV6-5	NA	NA	TRBJ2-1	CASSYGQIYNEQFF	TGTGCCAGCAGTTACGGTCAGATTTACAATGAGCAGTTCTTC
TRBV6-5	NA	NA	TRBJ2-7	CASSYGRKPYEQYF	TGTGCCAGCAGTTATGGCAGGAAACCTTACGAGCAGTACTTC
TRBV7-3	medium-sized	NA	TRBJ2-1	CASSLAIMHEQFF	TGTGCCAGCAGCTTAGCGATAATGCATGAGCAGTTCTTC
TRBV7-3	medium-sized	TRBD2	TRBJ2-1	CASSYGTSGYNEQFF	TGTGCCAGCAGCTACGGGACTAGCGGATACAATGAGCAGTTCTTC
TRBV28	few	NA	TRBJ2-6	CASSPYLGANVLTF	TGTGCCAGCAGTCCCTACCTTGGGGCCAACGTCCTGACTTTC
TRBV27	NA	NA	TRBJ2-5	CASSPSRRGTQYF	TGTGCCAGCAGTCCCTCCCGACGGGGGACCCAGTACTTC
TRBV6-2/TRBV6-3	large	NA	TRBJ2-2	CASSALGTGELFF	TGTGCCAGCAGTGCGTTGGGGACCGGGGAGCTGTTTTTT
TRBV7-2	medium-sized	NA	TRBJ1-3	CASGLRGNTIYF	TGTGCCAGCGGGCTCCGAGGAAACACCATATATTTT
TRBV7-9	medium-sized	NA	TRBJ2-7	CASSSQNSEQYF	TGTGCCAGCAGCTCTCAGAACTCCGAGCAGTACTTC
TRBV7-9	hyperexpanded	NA	TRBJ2-7	CASSLEGASRPYEQYF	TGTGCCAGCAGCTTAGAAGGGGCTAGCAGACCCTACGAGCAGTACTTC
TRBV28	few	NA	TRBJ2-7	CASSFNPAIGSYEQYF	TGTGCCAGCAGTTTTAACCCAGCAATTGGGTCCTACGAGCAGTACTTC
TRBV2	medium-sized	NA	TRBJ1-5	CASSPLLGGNQPQHF	TGTGCCAGCAGTCCCTTGTTAGGGGGGAATCAGCCCCAGCATTTT
TRBV5-5	large	TRBD2	TRBJ2-7	CASSALLAGSSYEQYF	TGTGCCAGCAGCGCCTTACTAGCGGGAAGCTCCTACGAGCAGTACTTC
TRBV28	few	TRBD2	TRBJ2-7	CASSRTGTSGTYEQYF	TGTGCCAGCAGTAGAACCGGGACTAGCGGAACCTACGAGCAGTACTTC
TRBV4-1	medium-sized	TRBD2	TRBJ2-3	CASSDGLAGADTQYF	TGCGCCAGCAGCGACGGACTAGCGGGTGCAGATACGCAGTATTTT
TRBV29-1	medium-sized	TRBD2	TRBJ2-2	CSVEEGVSGSSGELFF	TGCAGCGTTGAAGAGGGGGTTAGCGGGAGCTCCGGGGAGCTGTTTTTT
TRBV24-1	medium-sized	TRBD1	TRBJ2-1	CATQESRDRVYNEQFF	TGTGCCACGCAGGAATCCCGGGACAGGGTCTACAATGAGCAGTTCTTC
TRBV7-3	medium-sized	TRBD2	TRBJ2-3	CASSLAGSLGDTQYF	TGTGCCAGCAGTTTAGCGGGCTCGCTCGGAGATACGCAGTATTTT
TRBV7-3	medium-sized	TRBD2	TRBJ2-1	CASSLIVASGRDEQFF	TGTGCCAGCAGCTTAATTGTCGCTAGCGGGCGGGATGAGCAGTTCTTC
TRBV28	medium-sized	NA	TRBJ1-2	CASSFPDSFYGYTF	TGTGCCAGCAGTTTCCCCGACAGCTTCTATGGCTACACCTTC
TRBV28	medium-sized	NA	TRBJ2-7	CASSFLAQSLYEQYF	TGTGCCAGCAGTTTCCTGGCCCAATCACTCTACGAGCAGTACTTC
TRBV10-3	medium-sized	NA	TRBJ2-1	CAISESELNQFF	TGTGCCATCAGTGAGTCGGAATTAAATCAGTTCTTC
TRBV2	large	TRBD1	TRBJ2-7	CASSLSTGAQSSYEQYF	TGTGCCAGCAGTCTAAGTACAGGGGCCCAATCCTCCTACGAGCAGTACTTC
TRBV20-1	medium-sized	TRBD2	TRBJ2-1	CSAPGLAGDLYNEQFF	TGCAGTGCCCCCGGACTAGCGGGAGACCTCTACAATGAGCAGTTCTTC
TRBV28	few	NA	TRBJ2-1	CASSSLWESQLSYNEQFF	TGTGCCAGCAGTTCCCTATGGGAAAGCCAACTCTCCTACAATGAGCAGTTCTTC
TRBV19	medium-sized	TRBD2	TRBJ2-1	CASRSASGHWSSYNEQFF	TGTGCCAGTAGAAGTGCTAGCGGGCACTGGAGCTCCTACAATGAGCAGTTCTTC
TRBV2	NA	TRBD2	TRBJ2-5	CAGSGTSAQETQYF	TGTGCCGGCAGTGGGACTAGCGCCCAAGAGACCCAATACTTC
TRBV27	large	NA	TRBJ2-1	CASSPTTAAEQFF	TGTGCCAGCAGTCCCACGACTGCCGCGGAGCAGTTCTTC
TRBV28	large	NA	TRBJ2-1	CAASGVEGDNEQFF	TGTGCCGCTTCGGGGGTAGAAGGGGACAATGAGCAGTTCTTC
TRBV28	hyperexpanded	NA	TRBJ2-2	CASSFRGTGELFF	TGTGCCAGCAGTTTCCGGGGGACCGGGGAGCTGTTTTTT
TRBV2	medium-sized	TRBD1	TRBJ1-2	CASSERTGDHYGYTF	TGTGCCAGCAGTGAAAGGACAGGGGACCATTATGGCTACACCTTC
TRBV3-1	medium-sized	NA	TRBJ2-7	CASSQDFGQDGEQYF	TGTGCCAGCAGCCAAGATTTTGGGCAGGATGGCGAGCAGTACTTC
TRBV24-1	NA	TRBD1	TRBJ2-5	CATSDTDRGIPETQYF	TGTGCCACCAGTGATACGGACAGGGGGATCCCGGAGACCCAGTACTTC
TRBV28	medium-sized	NA	TRBJ2-7	CASSPTPKPDRITLDF	TGTGCCAGCAGCCCTACCCCCAAACCTGACAGGATTACTTTGGACTTC